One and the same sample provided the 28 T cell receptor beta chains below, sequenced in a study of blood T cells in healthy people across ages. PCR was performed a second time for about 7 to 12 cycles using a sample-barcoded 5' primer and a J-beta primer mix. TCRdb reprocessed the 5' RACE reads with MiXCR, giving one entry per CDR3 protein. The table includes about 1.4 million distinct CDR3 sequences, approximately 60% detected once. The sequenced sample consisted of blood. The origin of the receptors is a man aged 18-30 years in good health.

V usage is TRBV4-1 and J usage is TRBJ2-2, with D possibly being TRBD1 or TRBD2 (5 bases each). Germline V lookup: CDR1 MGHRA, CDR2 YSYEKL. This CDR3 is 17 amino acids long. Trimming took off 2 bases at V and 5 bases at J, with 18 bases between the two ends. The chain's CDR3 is CASSQRPGPDLTGELFF. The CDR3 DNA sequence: TGCGCCAGCAGCCAAAGACCGGGACCGGATTTGACCGGGGAGCTGTTTTTT.

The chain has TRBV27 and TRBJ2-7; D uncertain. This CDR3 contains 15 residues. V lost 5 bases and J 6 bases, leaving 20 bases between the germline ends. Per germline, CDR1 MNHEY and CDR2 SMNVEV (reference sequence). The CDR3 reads CASSPPGPSYGEQYF. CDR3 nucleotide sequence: TGTGCCAGCAGTCCCCCCGGACCCTCTTATGGCGAGCAGTACTTC.

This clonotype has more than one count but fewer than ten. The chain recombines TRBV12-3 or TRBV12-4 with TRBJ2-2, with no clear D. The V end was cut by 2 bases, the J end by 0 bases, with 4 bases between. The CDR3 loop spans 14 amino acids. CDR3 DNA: TGTGCCAGCAGTTTACGACCGAACACCGGGGAGCTGTTTTTT. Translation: CASSLRPNTGELFF.

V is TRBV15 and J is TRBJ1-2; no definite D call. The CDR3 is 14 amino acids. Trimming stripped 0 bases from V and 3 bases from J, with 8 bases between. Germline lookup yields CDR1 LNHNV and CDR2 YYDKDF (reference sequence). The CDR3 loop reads CATSRDGTDYGYTF. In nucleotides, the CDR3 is TGTGCCACCAGCAGAGATGGCACAGACTATGGCTACACCTTC.

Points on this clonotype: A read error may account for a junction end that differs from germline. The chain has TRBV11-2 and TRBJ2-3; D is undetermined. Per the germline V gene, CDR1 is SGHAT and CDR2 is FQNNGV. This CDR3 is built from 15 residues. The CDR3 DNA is TGTGTCAGCAGCCAAGCCTTGTCTAGCACAGATACGCAGTATTTT. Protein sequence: CVSSQALSSTDTQYF.

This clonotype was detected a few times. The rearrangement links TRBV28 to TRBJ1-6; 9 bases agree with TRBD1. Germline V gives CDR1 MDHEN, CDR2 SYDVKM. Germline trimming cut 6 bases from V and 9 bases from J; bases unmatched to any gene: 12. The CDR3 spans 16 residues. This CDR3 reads CASSIPVTGGTSPLHF. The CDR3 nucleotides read TGTGCCAGCAGCATACCAGTCACAGGGGGCACTTCACCCCTCCACTTT.

The CDR3 DNA reads TGCAGTGCTAGTTCCCCCGACAACTCCTACGAGCAGTACTTC. Translating it yields CSASSPDNSYEQYF. V and J are TRBV20-1 and TRBJ2-7; no definite D call. Trimming removed 3 bases from V and 0 bases from J, with 12 bases in between. CDR3 length: 14 residues. Germline CDR1 reads DFQATT; CDR2 reads SNEGSKA (reference sequence).

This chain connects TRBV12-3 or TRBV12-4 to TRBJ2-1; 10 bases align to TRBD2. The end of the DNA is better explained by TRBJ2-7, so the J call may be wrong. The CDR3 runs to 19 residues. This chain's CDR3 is CASRGIDSGGTKIYNEQYF. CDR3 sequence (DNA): TGTGCCAGCAGGGGTATAGATAGCGGGGGGACCAAAATCTACAATGAGCAGTACTTC.

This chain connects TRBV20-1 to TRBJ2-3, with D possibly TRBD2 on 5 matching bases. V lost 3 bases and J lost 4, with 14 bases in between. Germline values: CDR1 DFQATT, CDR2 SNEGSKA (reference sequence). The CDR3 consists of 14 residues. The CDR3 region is CSARSGSAADTQYF. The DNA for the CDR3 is TGCAGTGCTAGGAGTGGTAGCGCGGCAGATACGCAGTATTTT.

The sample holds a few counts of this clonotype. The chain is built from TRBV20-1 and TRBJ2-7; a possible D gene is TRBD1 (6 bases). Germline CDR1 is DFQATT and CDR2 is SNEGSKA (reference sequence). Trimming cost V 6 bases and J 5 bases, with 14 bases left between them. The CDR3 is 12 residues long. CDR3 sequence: CSAGTGYHEQYF. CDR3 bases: TGCAGTGCGGGCACAGGGTACCACGAGCAGTACTTC.

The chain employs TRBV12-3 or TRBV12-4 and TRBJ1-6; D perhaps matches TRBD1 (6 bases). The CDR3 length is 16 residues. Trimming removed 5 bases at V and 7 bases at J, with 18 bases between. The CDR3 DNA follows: TGTGCCAGCAGTCCGACACAGGGCCCCACAAATTCACCCCTCCACTTT. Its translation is CASSPTQGPTNSPLHF.

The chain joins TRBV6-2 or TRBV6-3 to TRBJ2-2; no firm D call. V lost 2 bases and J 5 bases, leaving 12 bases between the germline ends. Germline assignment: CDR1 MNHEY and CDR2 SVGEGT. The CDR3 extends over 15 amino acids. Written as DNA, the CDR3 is TGTGCCAGCAGTTACGTATCAGGACCGACCGGGGAGCTGTTTTTT. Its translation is CASSYVSGPTGELFF.

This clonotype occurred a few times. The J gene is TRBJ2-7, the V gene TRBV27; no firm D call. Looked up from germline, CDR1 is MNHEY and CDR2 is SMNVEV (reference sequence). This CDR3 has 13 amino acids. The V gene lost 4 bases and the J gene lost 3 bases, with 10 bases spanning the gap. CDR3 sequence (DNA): TGTGCCAGCAGTTGGGCGGAGAACTACGAGCAGTACTTC. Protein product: CASSWAENYEQYF.

The CDR3 here is CSARAGHYTPSAQETQYF. The CDR3 DNA is TGCAGTGCTCGGGCGGGCCACTACACCCCTAGCGCCCAAGAGACCCAGTACTTC. This chain connects TRBV20-1 to TRBJ2-5, with a tentative D call TRBD2 (6 bases). The length of the CDR3 is 18 residues. The germline V gene encodes CDR1 DFQATT and CDR2 SNEGSKA (reference sequence). Trimming removed 5 bases at V and 1 base at J, with 26 bases between.

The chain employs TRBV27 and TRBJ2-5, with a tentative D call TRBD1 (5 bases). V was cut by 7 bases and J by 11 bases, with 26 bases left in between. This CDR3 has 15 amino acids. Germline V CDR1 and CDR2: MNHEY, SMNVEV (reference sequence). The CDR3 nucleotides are TGTGCCAGCATTGCGTACATGGACACGGTCAATGAGCAGTACTTC. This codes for CASIAYMDTVNEQYF.

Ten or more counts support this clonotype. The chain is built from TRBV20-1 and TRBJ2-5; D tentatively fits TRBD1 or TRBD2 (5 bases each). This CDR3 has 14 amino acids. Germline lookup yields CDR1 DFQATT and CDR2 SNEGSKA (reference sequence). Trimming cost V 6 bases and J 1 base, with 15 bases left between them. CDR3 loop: CSARTGTVQETQYF. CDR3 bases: TGCAGTGCCCGAACCGGGACCGTCCAAGAGACCCAGTACTTC.

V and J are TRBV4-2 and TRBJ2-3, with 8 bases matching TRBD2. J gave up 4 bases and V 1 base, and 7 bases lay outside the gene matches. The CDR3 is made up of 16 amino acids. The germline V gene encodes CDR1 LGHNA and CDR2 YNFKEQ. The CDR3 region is CASSQAQREFSDTQYF. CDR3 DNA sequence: TGTGCCAGCAGCCAAGCCCAGCGGGAGTTCTCAGATACGCAGTATTTT.

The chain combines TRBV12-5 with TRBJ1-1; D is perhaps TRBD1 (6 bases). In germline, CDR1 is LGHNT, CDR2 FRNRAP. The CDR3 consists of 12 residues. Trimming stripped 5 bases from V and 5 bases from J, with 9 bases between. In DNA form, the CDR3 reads TGTGCTAGTGGTCTCGGGACAACTGAAGCTTTCTTT. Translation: CASGLGTTEAFF.

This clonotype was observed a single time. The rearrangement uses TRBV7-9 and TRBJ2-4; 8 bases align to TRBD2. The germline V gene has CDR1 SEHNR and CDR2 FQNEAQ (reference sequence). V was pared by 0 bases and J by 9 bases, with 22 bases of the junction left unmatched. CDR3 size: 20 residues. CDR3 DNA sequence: TGTGCCAGCAGCTTAGCCAACTTAATCCGGGAGGGCGGGTTGTACGGCATTCAGTACTTC. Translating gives CASSLANLIREGGLYGIQYF. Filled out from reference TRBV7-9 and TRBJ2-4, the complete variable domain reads DTGVSQNPRHKITKRGQNVTFRCDPISEHNRLYWYRQTLGQGPEFLTYFQNEAQLEKSRLLSDRFSAERPKGSFSTLEIQRTEQGDSAMYLCASSLANLIREGGLYGIQYFGAGTRLSVL.

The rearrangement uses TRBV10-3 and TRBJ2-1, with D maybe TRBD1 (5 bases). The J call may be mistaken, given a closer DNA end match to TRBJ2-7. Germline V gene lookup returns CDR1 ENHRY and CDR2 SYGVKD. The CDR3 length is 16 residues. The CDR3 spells CAISESAGKPYNEQYF. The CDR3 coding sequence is TGTGCCATCAGTGAGTCAGCAGGGAAGCCCTACAATGAGCAGTACTTC.

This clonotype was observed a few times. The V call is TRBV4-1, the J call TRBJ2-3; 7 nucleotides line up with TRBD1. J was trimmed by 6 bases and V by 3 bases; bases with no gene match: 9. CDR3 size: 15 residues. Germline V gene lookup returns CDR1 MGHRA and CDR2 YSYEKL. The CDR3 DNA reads TGCGCCAGCAGCCAGAACCAGGGGGATTCCGATACGCAGTATTTT. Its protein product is CASSQNQGDSDTQYF.

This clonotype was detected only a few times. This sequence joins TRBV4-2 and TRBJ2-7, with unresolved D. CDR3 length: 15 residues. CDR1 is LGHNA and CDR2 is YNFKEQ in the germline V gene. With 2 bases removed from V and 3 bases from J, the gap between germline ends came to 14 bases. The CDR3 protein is CASSQIRSSRYEQYF. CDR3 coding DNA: TGTGCCAGCAGCCAAATTCGATCTTCCCGCTACGAGCAGTACTTC.

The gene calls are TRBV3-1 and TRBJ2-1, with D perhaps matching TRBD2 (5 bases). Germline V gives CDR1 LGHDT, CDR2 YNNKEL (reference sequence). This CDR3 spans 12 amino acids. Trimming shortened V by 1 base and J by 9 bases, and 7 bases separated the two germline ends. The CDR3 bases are TGTGCCAGCAGCCAAGCTAGCCGTGAGCAGTTCTTC. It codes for CASSQASREQFF.

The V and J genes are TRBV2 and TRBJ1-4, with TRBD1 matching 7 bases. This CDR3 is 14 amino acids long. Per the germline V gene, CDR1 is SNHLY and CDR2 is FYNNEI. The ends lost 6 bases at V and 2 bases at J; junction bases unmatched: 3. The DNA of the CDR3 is TGTGCCAGCAGGGCGGGACAGACTAATGAAAAACTGTTTTTT. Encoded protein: CASRAGQTNEKLFF. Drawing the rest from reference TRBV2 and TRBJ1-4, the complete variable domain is EPEVTQTPSHQVTQMGQEVILRCVPISNHLYFYWYRQILGQKVEFLVSFYNNEISEKSEIFDDQFSVERPDGSNFTLKIRSTKLEDSAMYFCASRAGQTNEKLFFGSGTQLSVL.

CDR3 coding DNA: TGCAGCGTTGAAGATTGGACAGGGGTGGTAGATACGCAGTATTTT. Translated, it gives CSVEDWTGVVDTQYF. The J gene is TRBJ2-3, the V gene TRBV29-1; 9 nucleotides agree with TRBD1. The CDR3 loop spans 15 amino acids. CDR1 and CDR2 from the germline V gene are SQVTM and ANQGSEA. The J segment lost 5 bases and the V segment lost 0 bases, leaving 6 bases of the junction unmatched.

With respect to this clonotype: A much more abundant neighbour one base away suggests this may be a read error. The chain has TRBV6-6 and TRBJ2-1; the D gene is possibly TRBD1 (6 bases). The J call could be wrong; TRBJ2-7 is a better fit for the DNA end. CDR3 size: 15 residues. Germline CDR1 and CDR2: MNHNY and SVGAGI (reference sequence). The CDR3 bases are TGTGCCAGCAGTTTCACCCGGGACACAAACAATGAGCAGTACTTC. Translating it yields CASSFTRDTNNEQYF.

Here the CDR3 DNA reads TGCGCCAGCAGCCAGATGGGACAGGGCTCTGGGGCCAACGTCCTGACTTTC. It translates to CASSQMGQGSGANVLTF. The V gene is TRBV4-3, the J gene TRBJ2-6; 9 bases map to TRBD1. Unmatched junction bases numbered 3, after V lost 3 bases and J lost 0 bases. The CDR3 loop spans 17 amino acids. The V gene's germline CDR1 is LGHNA and CDR2 YSLEER.

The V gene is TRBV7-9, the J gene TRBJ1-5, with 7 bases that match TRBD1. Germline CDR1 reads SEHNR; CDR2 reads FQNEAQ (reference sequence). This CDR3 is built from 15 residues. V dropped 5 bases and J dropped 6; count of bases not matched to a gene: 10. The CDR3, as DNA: TGTGCCAGCAGCCGTACGGGACAGAGTCGTCAGCCCCAGCATTTT. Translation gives CASSRTGQSRQPQHF.